These T cell receptor beta chains were read from a single sample in a study of blood T cells in healthy people across ages. TCRdb reprocessed the 5' RACE reads via MiXCR and lists one record per CDR3 protein. The data hold 1,500,000 or so distinct CDR3 sequences, with almost 60% observed a single time. The sequenced material came from blood. These receptors all stem from a man in his late teens or twenties in good health. The conserved cysteine and the conserved F or W are not part of the CDR3 here. For some rows the clone size is stated as once, few or many, or as a class when expanded; others skip it.

>many|TRBV20-1
SARDWQGASTGELF
>once|TRBV7-9
ASTSRGNYGYT
>.|TRBV7-9
ASSLAMKDGLYEQY
>.|TRBV3-1
ASSHDRGTWDTQY
>.|TRBV12-3/TRBV12-4
ASSSWASYEQY
>.|TRBV10-1
ASSRTPWAEAF
>.|TRBV27
ASSLSTIAGVYNEQF
>.|TRBV12-3/TRBV12-4
ASSFIERGPTLYEQY
>few|TRBV27
ASSLGQGMNNEQF
>few|TRBV6-5
ASSYIGQGYEQY
>.|TRBV3-1
ASSQQGDYEQY
>.|TRBV6-2/TRBV6-3
ASSLGFWEQF
>.|TRBV9
ASSPALGQGPYEQY
>.|TRBV6-2/TRBV6-3
ASRPPTVSSYEQY
>.|TRBV7-9
ASSLVPPTQETQY
>few|TRBV20-1
SANALTYSGGMIDTQY
>.|TRBV4-2
ASSQDPAYPYNEQF
>once|TRBV6-2/TRBV6-3
ASSYSKFSDTQY
>.|TRBV4-1
ASSLIGTGSTEAF
>.|TRBV5-1
ASSLESQPNNSPLH
>.|TRBV11-2
ASSRVQGASSSYEQY
>.|TRBV7-9
ASRPSGGQETQY
>.|TRBV12-3/TRBV12-4
ASSPGDTSTDTQY
>few|TRBV10-3
AISESASGNAFYEQY
>.|TRBV4-3
ASSQDPPGGYNYGYT
>.|TRBV5-5
ASTLGASGALDTQY
>.|TRBV29-1
SVEDPGWTGDGDTQY
>.|TRBV19
ASSILAGAHEQY
>.|TRBV29-1
SVEDGLAGGGEQY
>.|TRBV4-3
ASSQVRVTEQF
>once|TRBV7-2
VSSAGLAGGNEQF
>.|TRBV6-5
ASSGRGLITEAF
>few|TRBV5-6
ASSHTNLRYEQY
>few|TRBV12-3/TRBV12-4
ASSLLGVGQPQH
>few|TRBV29-1
SVEKETGKAF
>.|TRBV20-1
SARTLGLHSPLH
>few|TRBV6-5
ASSRRQGNYGYT
>.|TRBV5-1
ASSDRGRVEKLF
>.|TRBV11-2
ASLRDSLARNIQY
>.|TRBV6-2/TRBV6-3
ACTTGNYGYT
>.|TRBV20-1
SASNGRGNEQF
>.|TRBV21-1
ASSKVSKDQSSYEQY
>.|TRBV9
ASSGSGTGDEKLF
>.|TRBV20-1
SAKTPQGWTEAF
>many|TRBV20-1
SARDVTSELNEQF
>few|TRBV4-1
TSSQVGTSGYNEQF
>.|TRBV12-5
ASGPPGTGFYEQY
>.|TRBV29-1
SGFRDRTQETQY
>.|TRBV6-4
ASSGGQGFTEAF
>.|TRBV7-9
ASRSMAGTPYANTGELF
>.|TRBV10-3
AISDGTGLTDTQY